This TCR beta chain was sequenced during a study of CD8+CD57+ T cells in acquired aplastic anemia. Both TCR beta VDJ combination and CDR3 sequence profiling were carried out. Genomic DNA was the template for this profiling. TCRdb re-analysed the reads in MiXCR, keeping a single row per CDR3 protein. This table has 150,000 to 200,000 distinct CDR3 sequences, around 48% appearing once. Whoever was chosen for sequencing had shown CD8+CD57+ cell expansion by flow cytometry. This clonotype was seen a handful of times. A much larger clone sits a single nucleotide away, making a read error possible. Germline values: CDR1 LGHNA, CDR2 YSLEER. The CDR3 sequence is 17 residues long.

The TCR sequence derives from a human donor with aplastic anemia. The sequenced sample was sorted CD4+, CD8+, or CD8+CD57+ T cells (not recorded which) from PBMCs. The chain has TRBV4-3 and TRBJ1-6; 8 bases align to TRBD1. This CDR3 is CASSQAGGQGYSSPLHF. CDR3 nucleotides: TGCGCCAGCAGCCAAGCAGGGGGCCAGGGTTATAGTTCACCCCTCCACTTT.